One and the same sample provided the 4 T cell receptor beta chains below, sequenced in a study of OX40 agonist ivuxolimab in advanced cancers. Sequencing was performed with immunoSEQ multiplex PCR; in TCRdb, only in-frame clones are kept and a portion is missing. Of tens of thousands of clones in the sample, about 88% were seen once. The sequencing used CD4+ or CD8+ T cells sorted from blood, collected in a trial of the OX40 agonist ivuxolimab. The receptors here all came from an adult with an advanced solid tumor such as melanoma, head and neck, liver or kidney cancer.

The CDR3 coding sequence is TGTGCCAGCCGACAGGGACTAGTAAATGAGCAGTTCTTC. As protein: CASRQGLVNEQFF. The chain is built from TRBV6-6 and TRBJ2-1, with D possibly TRBD2 on 8 matching bases. The germline V and J ends were trimmed by 8 bases and 7 bases, with 15 bases remaining between them. The CDR3 is made up of 13 amino acids. In germline, CDR1 is MNHNY, CDR2 SVGAGI (reference sequence).

The chain combines TRBV5-1 with TRBJ2-5; 8 bases agree with TRBD1. Germline V gene sequence: CDR1 SGHRS, CDR2 YFSETQ. Unmatched junction bases numbered 11, after V lost 0 bases and J lost 7 bases. The CDR3 extends over 16 amino acids. The chain's CDR3 is CASSLAGQVLEATQYF. CDR3 in DNA: TGCGCCAGCAGCTTGGCGGGACAGGTCCTTGAGGCGACCCAGTACTTC.

The chain recombines TRBV5-5 with TRBJ2-3, with a possible D match to TRBD2 (5 bases). Germline-derived CDR1 and CDR2 are SGHKS and YYEKEE (reference sequence). The V and J ends lost 1 base and 0 bases respectively, with 6 bases between them. This CDR3 comprises 14 residues. CDR3 coding DNA: TGTGCCAGCAGCTTGCTAGCTAGCACAGATACGCAGTATTTT. Residues: CASSLLASTDTQYF.

The chain has TRBV5-1 and TRBJ2-2, with unresolved D. This CDR3 has 16 amino acids. CDR1 and CDR2 from the germline V gene are SGHRS and YFSETQ. Trimming pared 0 bases from V and 4 bases from J, leaving 13 bases between. This chain's CDR3 is CASSLDSLGGTGELFF. CDR3 DNA: TGCGCCAGCAGCTTGGACAGTTTGGGCGGCACCGGGGAGCTGTTTTTT.